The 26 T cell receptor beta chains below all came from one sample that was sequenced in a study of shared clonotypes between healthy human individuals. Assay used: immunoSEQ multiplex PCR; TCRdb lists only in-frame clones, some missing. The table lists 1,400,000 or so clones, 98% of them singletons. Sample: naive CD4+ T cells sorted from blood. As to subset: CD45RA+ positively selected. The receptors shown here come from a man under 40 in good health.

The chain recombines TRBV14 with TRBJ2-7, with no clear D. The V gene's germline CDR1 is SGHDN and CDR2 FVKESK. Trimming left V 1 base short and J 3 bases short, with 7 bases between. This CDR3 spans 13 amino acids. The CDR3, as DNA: TGTGCCAGCAGCCAAGTTAATAGCTACGAGCAGTACTTC. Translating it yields CASSQVNSYEQYF.

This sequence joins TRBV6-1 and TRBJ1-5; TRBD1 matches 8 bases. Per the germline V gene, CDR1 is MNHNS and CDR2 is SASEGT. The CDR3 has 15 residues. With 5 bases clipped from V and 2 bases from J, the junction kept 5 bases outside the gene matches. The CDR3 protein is CASSRDRIGNQPQHF. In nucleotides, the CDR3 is TGTGCCAGCAGTAGGGACAGGATCGGCAATCAGCCCCAGCATTTT.

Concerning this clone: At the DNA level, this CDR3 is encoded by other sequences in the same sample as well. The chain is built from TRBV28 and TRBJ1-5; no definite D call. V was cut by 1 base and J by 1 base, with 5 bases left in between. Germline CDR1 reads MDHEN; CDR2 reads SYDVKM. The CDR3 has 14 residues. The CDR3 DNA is TGTGCCAGCAGTTTATTAGGGAGCAATCAGCCCCAGCATTTT. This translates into CASSLLGSNQPQHF.

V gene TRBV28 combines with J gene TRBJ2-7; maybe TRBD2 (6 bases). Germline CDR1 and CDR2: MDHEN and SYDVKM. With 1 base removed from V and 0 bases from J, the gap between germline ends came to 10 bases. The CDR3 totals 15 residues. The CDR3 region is CASSLSGSVSYEQYF. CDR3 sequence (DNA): TGTGCCAGCAGTTTATCCGGGAGTGTCTCCTACGAGCAGTACTTC.

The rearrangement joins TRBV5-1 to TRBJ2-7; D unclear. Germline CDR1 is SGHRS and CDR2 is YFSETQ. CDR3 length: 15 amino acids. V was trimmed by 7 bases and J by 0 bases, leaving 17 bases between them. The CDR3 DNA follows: TGCGCCAGCCCCACTATCGGGCCGAGCTCCTACGAGCAGTACTTC. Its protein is CASPTIGPSSYEQYF.

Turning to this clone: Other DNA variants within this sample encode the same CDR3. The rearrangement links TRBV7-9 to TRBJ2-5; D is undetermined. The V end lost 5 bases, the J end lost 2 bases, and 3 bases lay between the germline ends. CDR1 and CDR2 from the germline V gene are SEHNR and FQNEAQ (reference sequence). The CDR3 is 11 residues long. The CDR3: CASSIQETQYF. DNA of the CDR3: TGTGCCAGCAGCATACAAGAGACCCAGTACTTC.

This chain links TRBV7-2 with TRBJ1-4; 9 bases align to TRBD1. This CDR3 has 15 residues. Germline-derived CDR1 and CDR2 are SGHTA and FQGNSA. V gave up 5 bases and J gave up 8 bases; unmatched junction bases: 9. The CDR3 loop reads CASSLRDRAGEKLFF. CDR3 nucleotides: TGTGCCAGCAGCCTCCGGGACAGGGCTGGCGAAAAACTGTTTTTT.

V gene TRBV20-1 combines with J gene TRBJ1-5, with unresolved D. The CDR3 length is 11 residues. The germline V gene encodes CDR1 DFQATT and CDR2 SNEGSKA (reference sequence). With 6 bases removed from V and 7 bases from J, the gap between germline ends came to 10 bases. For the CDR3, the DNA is TGCAGTGCCGGCGGGCGGCAGCCCCAGCATTTT. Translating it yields CSAGGRQPQHF.

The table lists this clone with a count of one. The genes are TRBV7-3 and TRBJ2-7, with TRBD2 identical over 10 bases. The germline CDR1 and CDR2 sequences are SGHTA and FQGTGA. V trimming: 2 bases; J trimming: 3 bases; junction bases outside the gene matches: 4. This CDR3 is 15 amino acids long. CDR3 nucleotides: TGTGCCAGCAGCTTACTCCCTAGCGGGAGCTACGAGCAGTACTTC. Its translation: CASSLLPSGSYEQYF.

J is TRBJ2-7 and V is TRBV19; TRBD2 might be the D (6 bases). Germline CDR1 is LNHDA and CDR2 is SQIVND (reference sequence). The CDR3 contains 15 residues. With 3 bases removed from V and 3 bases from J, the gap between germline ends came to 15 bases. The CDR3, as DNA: TGTGCCAGTAGTATGCGCGGGACGGCTCTCTACGAGCAGTACTTC. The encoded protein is CASSMRGTALYEQYF.

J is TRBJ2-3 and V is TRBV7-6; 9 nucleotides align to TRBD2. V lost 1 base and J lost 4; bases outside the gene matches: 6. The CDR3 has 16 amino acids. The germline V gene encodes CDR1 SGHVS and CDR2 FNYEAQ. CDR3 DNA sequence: TGTGCCAGCAGCTTAGGTGGAGCGGGGGGCCCAGATACGCAGTATTTT. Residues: CASSLGGAGGPDTQYF.

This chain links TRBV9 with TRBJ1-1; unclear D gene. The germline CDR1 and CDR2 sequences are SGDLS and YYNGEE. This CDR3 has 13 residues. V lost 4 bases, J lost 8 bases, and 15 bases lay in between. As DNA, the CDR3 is TGTGCCAGCAGCTTGAGTAGGGTTGGGGAAGCTTTCTTT. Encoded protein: CASSLSRVGEAFF.

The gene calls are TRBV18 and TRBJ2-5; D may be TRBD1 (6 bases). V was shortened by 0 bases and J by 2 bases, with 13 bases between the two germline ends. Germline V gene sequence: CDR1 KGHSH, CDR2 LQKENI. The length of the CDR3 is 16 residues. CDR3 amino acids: CASSPPHVGTQETQYF. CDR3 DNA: TGTGCCAGCTCACCACCTCACGTCGGGACACAAGAGACCCAGTACTTC. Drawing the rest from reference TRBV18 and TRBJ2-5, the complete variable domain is NAGVMQNPRHLVRRRGQEARLRCSPMKGHSHVYWYRQLPEEGLKFMVYLQKENIIDESGMPKERFSAEFPKEGPSILRIQQVVRGDSAAYFCASSPPHVGTQETQYFGPGTRLLVL.

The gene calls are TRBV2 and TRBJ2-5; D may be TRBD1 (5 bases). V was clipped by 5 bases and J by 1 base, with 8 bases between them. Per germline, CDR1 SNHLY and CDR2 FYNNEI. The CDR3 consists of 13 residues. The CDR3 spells CASSPGAQETQYF. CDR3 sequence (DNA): TGTGCCAGCAGTCCTGGGGCCCAAGAGACCCAGTACTTC.

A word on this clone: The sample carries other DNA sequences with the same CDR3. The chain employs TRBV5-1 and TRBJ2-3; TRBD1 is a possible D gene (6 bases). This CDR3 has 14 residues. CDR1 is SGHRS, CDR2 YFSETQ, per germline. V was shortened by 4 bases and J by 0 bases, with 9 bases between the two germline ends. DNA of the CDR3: TGCGCCAGCAGCAAAGGACAGAGCACAGATACGCAGTATTTT. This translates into CASSKGQSTDTQYF.

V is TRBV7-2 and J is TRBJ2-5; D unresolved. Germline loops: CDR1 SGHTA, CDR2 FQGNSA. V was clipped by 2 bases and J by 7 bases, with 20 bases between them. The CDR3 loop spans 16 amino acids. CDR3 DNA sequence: TGTGCCAGCAGCTTACCCTTCGCGGCCCTGTCACGGACCCAGTACTTC. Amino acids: CASSLPFAALSRTQYF.

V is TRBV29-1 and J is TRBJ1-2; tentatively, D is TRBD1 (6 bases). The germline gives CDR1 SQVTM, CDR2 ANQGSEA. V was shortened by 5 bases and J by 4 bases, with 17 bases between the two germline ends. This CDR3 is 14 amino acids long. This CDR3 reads CSVPRMDRVYGYTF. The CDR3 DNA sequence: TGCAGCGTTCCCCGCATGGACAGAGTCTATGGCTACACCTTC.

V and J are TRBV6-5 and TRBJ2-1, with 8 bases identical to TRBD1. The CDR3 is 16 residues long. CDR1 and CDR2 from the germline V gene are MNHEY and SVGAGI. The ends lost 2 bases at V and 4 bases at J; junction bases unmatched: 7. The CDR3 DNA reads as TGTGCCAGCAGTTACCCCCGGACAGGGACTTACAATGAGCAGTTCTTC. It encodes CASSYPRTGTYNEQFF.

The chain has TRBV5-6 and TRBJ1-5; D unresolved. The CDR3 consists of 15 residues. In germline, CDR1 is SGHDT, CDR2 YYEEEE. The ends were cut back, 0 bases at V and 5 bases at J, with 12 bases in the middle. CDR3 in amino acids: CASSLGTNKHQPQHF. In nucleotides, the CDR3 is TGTGCCAGCAGCTTGGGGACCAACAAGCATCAGCCCCAGCATTTT. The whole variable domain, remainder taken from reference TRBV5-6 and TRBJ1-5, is DAGVTQSPTHLIKTRGQQVTLRCSPKSGHDTVSWYQQALGQGPQFIFQYYEEEERQRGNFPDRFSGHQFPNYSSELNVNALLLGDSALYLCASSLGTNKHQPQHFGDGTRLSIL.

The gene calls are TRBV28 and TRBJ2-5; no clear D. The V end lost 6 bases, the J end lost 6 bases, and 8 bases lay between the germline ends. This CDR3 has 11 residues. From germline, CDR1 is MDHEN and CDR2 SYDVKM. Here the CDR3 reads CASRTTKTQYF. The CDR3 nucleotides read TGTGCCAGCAGAACCACAAAGACCCAGTACTTC.

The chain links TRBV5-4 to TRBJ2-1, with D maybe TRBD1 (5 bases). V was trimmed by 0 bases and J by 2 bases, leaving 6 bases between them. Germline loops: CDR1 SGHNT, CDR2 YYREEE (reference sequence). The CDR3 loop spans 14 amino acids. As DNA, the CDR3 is TGTGCCAGCAGCTTGGCAGGGACCTACAATGAGCAGTTCTTC. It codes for CASSLAGTYNEQFF. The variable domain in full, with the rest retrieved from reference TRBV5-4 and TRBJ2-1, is ETGVTQSPTHLIKTRGQQVTLRCSSQSGHNTVSWYQQALGQGPQFIFQYYREEENGRGNFPPRFSGLQFPNYSSELNVNALELDDSALYLCASSLAGTYNEQFFGPGTRLTVL.

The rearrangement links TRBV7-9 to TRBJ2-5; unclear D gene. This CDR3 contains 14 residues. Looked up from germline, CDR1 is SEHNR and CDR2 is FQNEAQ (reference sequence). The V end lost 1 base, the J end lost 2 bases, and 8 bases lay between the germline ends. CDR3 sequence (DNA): TGTGCCAGCAGCTTAGATCCGCAACAAGAGACCCAGTACTTC. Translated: CASSLDPQQETQYF. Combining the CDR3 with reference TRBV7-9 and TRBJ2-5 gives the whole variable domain DTGVSQNPRHKITKRGQNVTFRCDPISEHNRLYWYRQTLGQGPEFLTYFQNEAQLEKSRLLSDRFSAERPKGSFSTLEIQRTEQGDSAMYLCASSLDPQQETQYFGPGTRLLVL.

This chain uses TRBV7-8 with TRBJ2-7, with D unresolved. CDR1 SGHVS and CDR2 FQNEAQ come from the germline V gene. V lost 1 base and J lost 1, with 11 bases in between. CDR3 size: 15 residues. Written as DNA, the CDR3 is TGTGCCAGCAGCTTAGTCGGGCTAGTTTCCTACGAGCAGTACTTC. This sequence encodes CASSLVGLVSYEQYF.

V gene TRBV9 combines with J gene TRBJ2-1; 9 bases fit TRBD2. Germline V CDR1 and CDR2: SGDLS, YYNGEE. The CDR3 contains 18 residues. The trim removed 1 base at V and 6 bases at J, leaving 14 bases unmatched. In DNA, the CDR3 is TGTGCCAGCAGCGTAACTAGCGGGTCCTCTCATTTGCGCAATGAGCAGTTCTTC. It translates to CASSVTSGSSHLRNEQFF.

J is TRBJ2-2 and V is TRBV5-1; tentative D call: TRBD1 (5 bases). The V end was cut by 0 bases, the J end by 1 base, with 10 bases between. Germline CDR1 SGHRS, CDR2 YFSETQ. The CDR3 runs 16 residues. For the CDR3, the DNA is TGCGCCAGCAGCTTGGGCGTGGGGCAGAACACCGGGGAGCTGTTTTTT. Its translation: CASSLGVGQNTGELFF.

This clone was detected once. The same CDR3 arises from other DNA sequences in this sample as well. The CDR3 spells CASRLYTGELFF. Written as DNA, the CDR3 is TGTGCCAGCAGACTCTACACCGGGGAGCTGTTTTTT. The J gene is TRBJ2-2, the V gene TRBV28; D is uncertain. Trimming removed 6 bases from V and 3 bases from J, with 5 bases in between. The CDR3 extends over 12 amino acids. Germline V gene lookup returns CDR1 MDHEN and CDR2 SYDVKM.